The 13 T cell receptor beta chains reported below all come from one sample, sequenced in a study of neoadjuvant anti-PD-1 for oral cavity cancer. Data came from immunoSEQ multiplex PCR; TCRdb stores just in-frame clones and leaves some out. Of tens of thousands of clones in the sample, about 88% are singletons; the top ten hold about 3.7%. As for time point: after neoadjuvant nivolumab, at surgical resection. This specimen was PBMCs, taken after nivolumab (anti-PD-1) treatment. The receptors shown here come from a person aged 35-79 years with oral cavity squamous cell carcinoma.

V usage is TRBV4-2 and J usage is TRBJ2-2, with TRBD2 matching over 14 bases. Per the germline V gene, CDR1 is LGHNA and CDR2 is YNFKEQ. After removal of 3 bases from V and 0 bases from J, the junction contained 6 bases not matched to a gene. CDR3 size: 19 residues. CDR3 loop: CASSHRTSGRLANTGELFF. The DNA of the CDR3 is TGTGCCAGCAGCCACCGGACTAGCGGGAGGCTTGCGAACACCGGGGAGCTGTTTTTT.

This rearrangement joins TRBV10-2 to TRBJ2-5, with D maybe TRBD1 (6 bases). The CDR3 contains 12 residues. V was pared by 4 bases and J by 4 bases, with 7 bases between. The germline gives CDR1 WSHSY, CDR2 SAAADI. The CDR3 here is CASSVQGETQYF. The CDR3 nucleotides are TGCGCCAGCAGTGTACAGGGAGAGACCCAGTACTTC.

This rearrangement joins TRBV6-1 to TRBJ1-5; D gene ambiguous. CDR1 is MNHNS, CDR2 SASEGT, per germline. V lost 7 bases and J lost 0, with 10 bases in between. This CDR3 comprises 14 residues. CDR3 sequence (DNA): TGTGCCAGCACACTGCAGAATAGCAATCAGCCCCAGCATTTT. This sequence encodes CASTLQNSNQPQHF.

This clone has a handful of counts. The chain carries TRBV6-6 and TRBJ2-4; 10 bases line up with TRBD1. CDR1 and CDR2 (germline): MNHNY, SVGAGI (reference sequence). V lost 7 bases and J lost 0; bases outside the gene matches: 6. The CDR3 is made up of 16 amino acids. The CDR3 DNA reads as TGTGCCAGCACCCCGGGACAGGGGATAGCCAAAAACATTCAGTACTTC. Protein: CASTPGQGIAKNIQYF.

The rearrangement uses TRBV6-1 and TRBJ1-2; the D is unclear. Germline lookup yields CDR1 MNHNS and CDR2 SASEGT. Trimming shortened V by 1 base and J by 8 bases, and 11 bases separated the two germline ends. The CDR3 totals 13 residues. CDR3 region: CASSEGPLGGYTF. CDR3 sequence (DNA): TGTGCCAGCAGTGAAGGGCCCCTGGGAGGCTACACCTTC.

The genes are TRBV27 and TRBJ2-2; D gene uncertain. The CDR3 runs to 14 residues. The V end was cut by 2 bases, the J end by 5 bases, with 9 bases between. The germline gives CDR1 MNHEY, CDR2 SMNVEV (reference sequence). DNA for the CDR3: TGTGCCAGCAGTTTAGGCAGACATACCGGGGAGCTGTTTTTT. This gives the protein CASSLGRHTGELFF.

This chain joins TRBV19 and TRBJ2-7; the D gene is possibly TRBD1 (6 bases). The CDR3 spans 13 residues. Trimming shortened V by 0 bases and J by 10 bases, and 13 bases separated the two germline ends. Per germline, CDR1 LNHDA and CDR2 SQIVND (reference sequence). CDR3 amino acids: CASSIEPGHSQYF. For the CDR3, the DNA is TGTGCCAGTAGTATAGAACCGGGACACAGTCAGTACTTC.

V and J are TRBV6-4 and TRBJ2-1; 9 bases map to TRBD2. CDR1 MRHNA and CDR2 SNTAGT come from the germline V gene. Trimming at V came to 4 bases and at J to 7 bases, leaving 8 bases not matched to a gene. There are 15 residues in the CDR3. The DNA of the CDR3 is TGTGCCAGCAGTGCCTCCGGGACTAGCATGAATGAGCAGTTCTTC. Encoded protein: CASSASGTSMNEQFF.

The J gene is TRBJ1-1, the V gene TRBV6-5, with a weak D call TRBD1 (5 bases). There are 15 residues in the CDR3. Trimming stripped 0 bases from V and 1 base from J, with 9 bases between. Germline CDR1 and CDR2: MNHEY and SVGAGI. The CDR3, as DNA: TGTGCCAGCAGTTACTCGGGACGGGGGAACACTGAAGCTTTCTTT. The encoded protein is CASSYSGRGNTEAFF.

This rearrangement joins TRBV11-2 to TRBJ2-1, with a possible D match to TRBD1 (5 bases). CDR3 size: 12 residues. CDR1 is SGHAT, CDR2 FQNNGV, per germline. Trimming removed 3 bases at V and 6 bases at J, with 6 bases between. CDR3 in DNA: TGTGCCAGCAGCTTGGGGCTCAATGAGCAGTTCTTC. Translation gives CASSLGLNEQFF.

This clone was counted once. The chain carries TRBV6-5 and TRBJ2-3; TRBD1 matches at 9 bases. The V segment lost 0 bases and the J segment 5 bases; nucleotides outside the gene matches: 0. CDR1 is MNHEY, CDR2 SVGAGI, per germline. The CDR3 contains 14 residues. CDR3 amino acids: CASSYSTGGDTQYF. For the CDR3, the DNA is TGTGCCAGCAGTTACTCGACAGGGGGAGATACGCAGTATTTT.

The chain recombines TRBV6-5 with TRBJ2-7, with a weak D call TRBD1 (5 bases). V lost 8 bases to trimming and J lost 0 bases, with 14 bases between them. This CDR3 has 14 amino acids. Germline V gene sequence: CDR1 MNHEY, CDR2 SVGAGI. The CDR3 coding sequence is TGTGCCAGCGGGGCGGCGGAGAGCTCCTACGAGCAGTACTTC. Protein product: CASGAAESSYEQYF.

CDR3 protein: CASSYSVTGLDGYTF. In DNA form, the CDR3 reads TGTGCCAGCAGTTACTCCGTAACAGGGTTGGATGGCTACACCTTC. The chain joins TRBV6-6 to TRBJ1-2; TRBD1 might be the D (6 bases). This CDR3 region has 15 residues. Per germline, CDR1 MNHNY and CDR2 SVGAGI (reference sequence). Between the trimmed V and J ends, which lost 0 bases and 6 bases, there was a span of 14 bases.